These 18 T cell receptor beta chains came from one sample sequenced in a study of T cells in localized non-small cell lung cancer. The method was immunoSEQ multiplex PCR; TCRdb's version includes in-frame clones alone and lacks a portion of them. The table includes over 1,100 clones, 30% to 40% detected once. The material sequenced was lung tumor tissue, taken before any cancer treatment. The source is a male donor aged 60 or over with stage I squamous cell lung carcinoma.

In this sample, this clone turned up a few times. The chain couples TRBV6-8 to TRBJ1-2; 9 nucleotides match TRBD1. The length of the CDR3 is 14 residues. V was clipped by 8 bases and J by 6 bases; unmatched bases: 10. Looked up from germline, CDR1 is MNHGY and CDR2 is SAAAGT. The CDR3 is CASAKGGTGNGYTF. The CDR3 DNA reads as TGTGCCAGCGCCAAAGGCGGGACAGGGAATGGCTACACCTTC.

This chain connects TRBV29-1 to TRBJ1-5; weak D call: TRBD1 (6 bases). V lost 7 bases, J lost 3 bases, and 13 bases lay in between. Germline CDR1 is SQVTM and CDR2 is ANQGSEA. The CDR3 is 13 residues long. The CDR3 nucleotides are TGCAGCGCAGGGGCAGGGGACAATCAGCCCCAGCATTTT. The encoded protein is CSAGAGDNQPQHF.

The chain employs TRBV19 and TRBJ1-2, with 10 bases that match TRBD1. This CDR3 spans 16 amino acids. The germline CDR1 and CDR2 sequences are LNHDA and SQIVND (reference sequence). The junction had 12 bases not matched to a gene; V was cut back by 8 bases and J by 3 bases. The CDR3 loop is CASLEQTGGAYYGYTF. For the CDR3, the DNA is TGTGCCAGTCTCGAACAGACAGGGGGCGCTTACTATGGCTACACCTTC.

The chain recombines TRBV18 with TRBJ2-2; 7 bases are shared with TRBD2. The CDR3 runs 16 residues. V was pared by 2 bases and J by 4 bases, with 7 bases of the junction left unmatched. In germline, CDR1 is KGHSH, CDR2 LQKENI. CDR3 sequence (DNA): TGTGCCAGCTCACCAAGGCGGGAGCGTGCCACCGGGGAGCTGTTTTTT. Amino acids: CASSPRRERATGELFF.

The chain has TRBV28 and TRBJ2-4; 10 bases map to TRBD1. Germline CDR1 and CDR2: MDHEN and SYDVKM. After removal of 5 bases from V and 2 bases from J, the junction contained 9 bases not matched to a gene. The CDR3 totals 17 residues. The CDR3 reads CASSRSGTGVPKNIQYF. Written as DNA, the CDR3 is TGTGCCAGCAGTCGCTCCGGGACAGGGGTTCCCAAAAACATTCAGTACTTC.

This clone was counted a few times. The V and J genes are TRBV1 and TRBJ1-3. TRBV1 is a documented pseudogene. This CDR3 comprises 13 residues. CDR3 region: CASSQEDLNTIYF. CDR3 in DNA: TGCGCCAGCAGCCAAGAAGACCTAAACACCATATATTTT.

The chain couples TRBV28 to TRBJ1-2; TRBD1 is a possible D gene (5 bases). This CDR3 is 12 amino acids long. CDR1 is MDHEN and CDR2 is SYDVKM in the germline V gene. V lost 8 bases to trimming and J lost 8 bases, with 15 bases between them. The CDR3 sequence is CASRGGVLGYTF. CDR3 sequence (DNA): TGTGCCAGCCGCGGGGGAGTGTTAGGCTACACCTTC.

This clone was counted only a few times. This chain uses TRBV11-3 with TRBJ2-7; 11 nucleotides match TRBD2. The germline V gene encodes CDR1 SGHNT and CDR2 YENEEA. This CDR3 spans 14 amino acids. V dropped 5 bases and J dropped 2; count of bases not matched to a gene: 2. The CDR3 sequence is CASSVGLAAYEQYF. The CDR3, as DNA: TGTGCCAGCAGCGTGGGACTAGCGGCCTACGAGCAGTACTTC.

V is TRBV28 and J is TRBJ2-7, with D possibly being TRBD1 (6 bases). Trimming shortened V by 7 bases and J by 2 bases, and 15 bases separated the two germline ends. The CDR3 is 14 residues long. CDR1 MDHEN and CDR2 SYDVKM come from the germline V gene. The CDR3 bases are TGTGCCAGCACCCAGGGGCAGGCCACCTACGAGCAGTACTTC. It codes for CASTQGQATYEQYF.

V gene TRBV11-3 combines with J gene TRBJ1-1, with TRBD1 as a possible D gene (5 bases). Trimming took off 0 bases at V and 4 bases at J, with 12 bases between the two ends. The CDR3 totals 15 residues. Germline values: CDR1 SGHNT, CDR2 YENEEA. The CDR3 DNA sequence: TGTGCCAGCAGCTTAGATGGCGGGGGACCCACTGAAGCTTTCTTT. Protein sequence: CASSLDGGGPTEAFF.

The sample holds a few counts of this clone. The rearrangement links TRBV6-8 to TRBJ2-7; 15 bases fit TRBD2. V shed 2 bases and J 4 bases; nucleotides not matched to a gene: 12. The CDR3 runs 19 residues. Per germline, CDR1 MNHGY and CDR2 SAAAGT. The CDR3 nucleotides are TGTGCCAGCAGTTACGATACCGGAGGACTAGCGGGAGGGCCATACGAGCAGTACTTC. Translating gives CASSYDTGGLAGGPYEQYF.

The chain is built from TRBV10-2 and TRBJ2-3; tentatively, D is TRBD2 (5 bases). Germline CDR1 reads WSHSY; CDR2 reads SAAADI. V lost 6 bases and J lost 5, with 15 bases in between. The CDR3 runs 14 residues. This chain's CDR3 is CASSHRGEGDTQYF. CDR3 nucleotide sequence: TGCGCCAGCAGCCATCGGGGTGAGGGAGATACGCAGTATTTT.

In its sample, this clone is large. This rearrangement joins TRBV6-8 to TRBJ2-3, with 7 bases identical to TRBD2. This CDR3 is 14 amino acids long. V gave up 6 bases and J gave up 3 bases; unmatched junction bases: 6. Germline V lookup: CDR1 MNHGY, CDR2 SAAAGT. The CDR3 spells CASSYRGDTDTQYF. The CDR3 DNA is TGTGCCAGCAGCTACCGGGGGGATACAGATACGCAGTATTTT.

The chain uses TRBV15 and TRBJ2-5; tentatively, D is TRBD1 (6 bases). Germline V lookup: CDR1 LNHNV, CDR2 YYDKDF (reference sequence). V gave up 0 bases and J gave up 1 base, with 15 bases separating them. The CDR3 is made up of 17 amino acids. CDR3 amino acids: CATSRDQGSAIQETQYF. DNA for the CDR3: TGTGCCACCAGCAGAGATCAGGGGTCAGCCATCCAAGAGACCCAGTACTTC.

This clone is termed medium-sized. V is TRBV6-8 and J is TRBJ2-7; possibly TRBD1 for D (6 bases). CDR1 MNHGY and CDR2 SAAAGT come from the germline V gene. The V end was cut by 5 bases, the J end by 3 bases, with 17 bases between. CDR3 length equals 15 residues. The CDR3 DNA is TGTGCCAGCAGTCGTGACAGGATTTTCTACTACGAGCAGTACTTC. Encoded protein: CASSRDRIFYYEQYF.

This clone occurred a few times. The chain employs TRBV29-1 and TRBJ1-2; maybe TRBD1 (5 bases). This CDR3 spans 15 amino acids. Trimming removed 7 bases at V and 3 bases at J, with 21 bases between. The germline CDR1 and CDR2 sequences are SQVTM and ANQGSEA. CDR3 protein: CSGLPSGGLDYGYTF. The CDR3 region has the DNA TGCAGCGGTCTACCATCGGGGGGGTTGGACTATGGCTACACCTTC.

This clone is categorized as medium-sized. One junction end disagrees with the germline gene, perhaps due to a read error. V usage is TRBV6-1 and J usage is TRBJ2-7; TRBD1 agrees at 10 bases. This CDR3 spans 19 amino acids. CDR1 is MNHNS and CDR2 is SASEGT in the germline V gene. The CDR3 DNA sequence: TGTGCCATCAGTGAAGAGGGAGGTTGGTGGGACAGGGGCGTTTGGGAGCAGTACTTC. The encoded protein is CAISEEGGWWDRGVWEQYF.

Notes on this clone: Its ends do not fully match the called genes, so a read error is possible. V gene TRBV19 combines with J gene TRBJ2-5, with D possibly being TRBD2 (5 bases). The CDR3 totals 13 residues. The germline V gene encodes CDR1 LNHDA and CDR2 SQIVND (reference sequence). This chain's CDR3 is CASSHRTQETQYF. The DNA of the CDR3 is TGTGCCAGTAGTCACCGGACTCAAGAAACCCAGTACTTC.